This T cell receptor beta chain came from a study of response to subunit inactivated influenza vaccine. TCRdb recomputed calls from the RT-PCR reads with MiXCR, one row per CDR3 protein. The data hold just under 550,000 distinct CDR3 sequences, with around 21% observed a single time. Only a few counts were recorded for this clonotype. Germline V CDR1 and CDR2: MNHEY, SVGEGT. The CDR3 is 15 amino acids. Trimming stripped 2 bases from V and 1 base from J, with 11 bases between. These data also formed part of another study, on T cells expressing NK-cell markers. That work states: The cDNA for TCR beta came from 5'RACE template switching with UMIs. Beta-chain profiling covered CD3+CD56+NKG2C+, CD3+CD56+NKG2C- and CD3+CD56-NKG2C+ sorted subsets. Within the sequenced cohort of eight donors, seven exhibited HCMV seropositivity and one was seronegative. What restricted sorting to alpha-beta TCR T cells in several experiments was an anti-gamma-delta TCR antibody. CD8+ T cells in over five donors included dominant NKG2C+ clonotypes at 1.0-7.0%.

This TCR was recovered from a man aged 45-65 years who received an inactivated influenza vaccine. The V and J genes are TRBV6-2 or TRBV6-3 and TRBJ1-2, with D uncertain. The input for sequencing was CD4+ T cells sorted from PBMCs, taken about 13 days after vaccination. The CDR3 protein is CASSYGGRVNYGYTF. For the CDR3, the DNA is TGTGCCAGCAGTTACGGAGGCAGAGTTAACTATGGCTACACCTTC.